The 4 T cell receptor beta chains listed next were all sequenced from one sample in a study of STAT3 mutations in large granular lymphocyte leukemia. Study results and caveats: At least one immunodominant TCR beta clonotype appeared in every T-cell large granular lymphocyte leukemia patient.

The antigens these receptors bind are not known. Repertoires were generated with immunoSEQ multiplex PCR, while TCRdb's copy carries only in-frame clones and drops some. The table shows approximately 30,000 clones, with 70% to 80% occurring only once. Material: peripheral blood mononuclear cells. The receptors here all came from a woman aged 45-65 years with T-cell large granular lymphocyte leukemia. Some clones in this sample may be carry-over from other donors' samples.

This chain uses TRBV30 with TRBJ1-1; D unresolved. V lost 4 bases and J lost 1, with 7 bases in between. Per the germline V gene, CDR1 is GTSNPN and CDR2 is SVGIG (reference sequence). This CDR3 spans 12 amino acids. CDR3: CAWNDGNTEAFF. The DNA of the CDR3 is TGTGCCTGGAATGACGGGAACACTGAAGCTTTCTTT.

The chain combines TRBV9 with TRBJ2-7; perhaps TRBD2 as D (5 bases). V shed 3 bases and J shed 1 base, with 11 bases lying between them. CDR1 and CDR2 from the germline V gene are SGDLS and YYNGEE. This CDR3 contains 14 residues. DNA for the CDR3: TGTGCCAGCAGCGCACTTGGGAGTTCCTACGAGCAGTACTTC. The encoded protein is CASSALGSSYEQYF.

The chain has TRBV18 and TRBJ2-2, with TRBD2 identical over 8 bases. The CDR3 runs 17 residues. Germline-derived CDR1 and CDR2 are KGHSH and LQKENI. V lost 3 bases, J lost 2 bases, and 8 bases stayed unmatched. This CDR3 is CASSPAGLAGNTGELFF. The CDR3 bases are TGTGCCAGCTCACCGGCGGGGCTAGCGGGCAACACCGGGGAGCTGTTTTTT.

V usage is TRBV4-1 and J usage is TRBJ2-3, with D perhaps given as TRBD1 or TRBD2 (5 bases each). Trimming removed 0 bases from V and 2 bases from J, with 18 bases in between. This CDR3 region has 18 residues. Germline V lookup: CDR1 MGHRA, CDR2 YSYEKL. The CDR3 here is CASSQDYSVGPTTDTQYF. The CDR3 bases are TGCGCCAGCAGCCAAGATTACTCGGTGGGACCAACCACAGATACGCAGTATTTT.